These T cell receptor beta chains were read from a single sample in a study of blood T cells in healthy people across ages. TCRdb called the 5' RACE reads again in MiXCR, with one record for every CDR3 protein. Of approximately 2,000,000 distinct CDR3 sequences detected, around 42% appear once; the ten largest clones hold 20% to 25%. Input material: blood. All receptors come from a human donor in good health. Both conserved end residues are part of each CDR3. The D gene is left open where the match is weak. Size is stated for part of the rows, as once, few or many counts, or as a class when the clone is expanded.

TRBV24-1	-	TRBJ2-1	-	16	CATSDSARYSGDEQFF	TGTGCCACCAGTGATAGTGCCCGGTACTCTGGCGATGAGCAGTTCTTC
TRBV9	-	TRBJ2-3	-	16	CASGESWQEVSDTQYF	TGTGCCAGCGGGGAGTCGTGGCAGGAGGTATCAGATACGCAGTATTTT
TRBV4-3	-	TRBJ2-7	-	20	CASSQKAAIEGSSLAYEQYF	TGCGCCAGCAGCCAAAAGGCTGCAATCGAGGGAAGCAGCTTGGCGTACGAGCAGTACTTC
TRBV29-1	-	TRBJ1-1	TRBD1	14	CSVNRGWATDRAFF	TGCAGCGTGAACAGGGGGTGGGCAACAGATAGAGCTTTCTTT
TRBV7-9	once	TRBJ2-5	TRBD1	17	CASSFTSRTGGRETQYF	TGTGCCAGCAGCTTTACCTCCCGGACAGGGGGCCGAGAGACCCAGTACTTC
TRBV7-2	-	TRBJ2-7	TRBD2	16	CASSLAGGVFTYEQYF	TGTGCCAGCAGCTTAGCGGGGGGGGTTTTCACCTACGAGCAGTACTTC
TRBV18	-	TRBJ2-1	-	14	CASSPVQGDNEQFF	TGTGCCAGCTCACCGGTCCAGGGCGACAATGAGCAGTTCTTC
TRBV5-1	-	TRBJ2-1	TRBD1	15	CASSRGTGGYNEQFF	TGCGCCAGCAGCCGGGGGACAGGCGGATACAATGAGCAGTTCTTC
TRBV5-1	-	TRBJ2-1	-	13	CASSPGSFDEQFF	TGCGCCAGCAGCCCAGGATCCTTTGATGAGCAGTTCTTC
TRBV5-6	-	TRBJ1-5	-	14	CASSLFAEPVPQHF	TGTGCCAGCAGCTTGTTTGCGGAACCGGTACCCCAGCATTTT
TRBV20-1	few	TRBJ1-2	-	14	CSAREKTGDYGYTF	TGCAGTGCTAGAGAGAAGACAGGAGACTATGGCTACACCTTC
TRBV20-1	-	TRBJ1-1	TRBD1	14	CKPGPQGEATEAFF	TGCAAACCAGGGCCCCAGGGGGAGGCCACTGAAGCTTTCTTT
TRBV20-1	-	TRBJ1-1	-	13	CSARVSLNTEAFF	TGCAGTGCTCGGGTTTCGCTGAACACTGAAGCTTTCTTT
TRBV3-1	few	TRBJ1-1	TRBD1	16	CASSQHGTGGNTEAFF	TGTGCCAGCAGCCAACATGGGACAGGGGGGAACACTGAAGCTTTCTTT
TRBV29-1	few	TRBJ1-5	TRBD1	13	CSVLGTGNQPQHF	TGCAGCGTCCTCGGGACAGGGAATCAGCCCCAGCATTTT
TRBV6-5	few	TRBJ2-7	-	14	CASSYGTHDNEQYF	TGTGCCAGCAGTTACGGGACACACGATAACGAGCAGTACTTC
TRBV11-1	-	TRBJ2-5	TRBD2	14	CASSPDRLAGTQYF	TGTGCCAGCAGCCCCGACCGACTAGCGGGGACCCAGTACTTC
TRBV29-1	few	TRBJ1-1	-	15	CSVEEGSYPNTEAFF	TGCAGCGTTGAAGAGGGCAGCTACCCGAACACTGAAGCTTTCTTT
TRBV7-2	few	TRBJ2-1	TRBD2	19	CANSFRTSGTPSSYNEQFF	TGTGCCAACAGCTTCAGAACTAGCGGGACGCCTAGCTCCTACAATGAGCAGTTCTTC
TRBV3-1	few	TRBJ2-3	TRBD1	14	CASSPGQVIDTQYF	TGTGCCAGCAGCCCGGGACAGGTAATAGATACGCAGTATTTT
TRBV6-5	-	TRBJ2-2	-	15	CASSYARRNTGELFF	TGTGCCAGCAGTTACGCCAGGCGGAACACCGGGGAGCTGTTTTTT
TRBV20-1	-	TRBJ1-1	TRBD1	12	CSARPGTAEAFF	TGCAGTGCTAGACCGGGGACAGCAGAAGCTTTCTTT
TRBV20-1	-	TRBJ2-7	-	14	CSASLTGFTHEQYF	TGCAGTGCTAGCCTTACAGGGTTTACCCACGAGCAGTACTTC
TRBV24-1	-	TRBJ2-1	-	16	CATSLSGGISYNEQFF	TGTGCCACCAGCCTTTCCGGGGGAATCTCCTACAATGAGCAGTTCTTC
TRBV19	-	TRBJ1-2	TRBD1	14	CASSNLDRYYGYTF	TGTGCCAGTAGTAACCTGGACAGGTACTATGGCTACACCTTC
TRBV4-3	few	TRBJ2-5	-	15	CASSQDLRSKETQYF	TGCGCCAGCAGCCAAGATCTTAGGTCAAAAGAGACCCAGTACTTC
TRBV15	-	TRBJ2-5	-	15	CATSRDPRQKETQYF	TGTGCCACCAGCAGAGATCCGAGGCAGAAAGAGACCCAGTACTTC
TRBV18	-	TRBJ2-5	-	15	CASSPRSSGEETQYF	TGTGCCAGCTCACCTCGCTCATCGGGGGAAGAGACCCAGTACTTC
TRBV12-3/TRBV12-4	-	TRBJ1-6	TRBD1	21	CASSLTLGDREFAPGNSPLHF	TGTGCCAGCAGTCTGACCCTCGGGGACAGGGAATTTGCCCCTGGGAATTCACCCCTCCACTTT
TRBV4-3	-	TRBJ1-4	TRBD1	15	CASSQGTGVREKLFF	TGCGCCAGCAGCCAAGGGACAGGGGTTAGGGAAAAACTGTTTTTT
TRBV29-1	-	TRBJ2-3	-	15	CGVVGRLTRNNTQYF	TGCGGCGTTGTGGGGAGACTTACCAGGAACAATACGCAGTATTTT
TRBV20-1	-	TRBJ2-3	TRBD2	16	CSATNQGAGDLDTQYF	TGCAGTGCTACCAATCAGGGAGCGGGGGATTTGGATACGCAGTATTTT